The next 29 T cell receptor beta chains were all read from a single sample in a study of shared clonotypes between healthy human individuals. The method was immunoSEQ multiplex PCR; TCRdb's version includes in-frame clones alone and lacks a portion of them. This repertoire shows 450,000 or so clones, around 77% found once; its top ten account for around 13%. Sequencing was performed on PBMCs. Every receptor here comes from a woman aged 35 to 49 in good health. Some clones in this sample may be carry-over from other donors' samples.

In its sample, this clone was seen many times. V is TRBV7-8 and J is TRBJ2-2; possibly TRBD2 for D (6 bases). Trimming removed 3 bases at V and 3 bases at J, with 11 bases between. The CDR3 length is 15 residues. CDR1 SGHVS and CDR2 FQNEAQ come from the germline V gene. CDR3 DNA sequence: TGTGCCAGCAGCTTGGTTATAGCGGACACCGGGGAGCTGTTTTTT. As protein: CASSLVIADTGELFF. The variable domain in full, completed from reference TRBV7-8 and TRBJ2-2, reads GAGVSQSPRYKVAKRGQDVALRCDPISGHVSLFWYQQALGQGPEFLTYFQNEAQLDKSGLPSDRFFAERPEGSVSTLKIQRTQQEDSAVYLCASSLVIADTGELFFGEGSRLTVL.

On this clone: The same CDR3 can be traced to other DNA sequences in this sample. V gene TRBV5-1 combines with J gene TRBJ2-5; possible D gene TRBD2, 5 bases. Germline CDR1 reads SGHRS; CDR2 reads YFSETQ. Trimming removed 2 bases at V and 1 base at J, with 6 bases between. The length of the CDR3 is 13 residues. The CDR3 region is CASSFGSQETQYF. CDR3 DNA sequence: TGCGCCAGCAGCTTTGGGAGCCAAGAGACCCAGTACTTC. Using reference TRBV5-1 and TRBJ2-5 for the parts outside the CDR3, the full variable domain is KAGVTQTPRYLIKTRGQQVTLSCSPISGHRSVSWYQQTPGQGLQFLFEYFSETQRNKGNFPGRFSGRQFSNSRSEMNVSTLELGDSALYLCASSFGSQETQYFGPGTRLLVL.

This chain joins TRBV28 and TRBJ2-5; D could derive from TRBD1 or TRBD2 (5 bases each). The DNA end is a closer match to TRBJ2-7, so the J assignment may be wrong. CDR3 length: 16 residues. CDR1 is MDHEN and CDR2 is SYDVKM in the germline V gene. CDR3 in amino acids: CASRPATGLPPYEQYF. Here the CDR3 DNA reads TGTGCCAGCAGGCCTGCCACGGGGCTCCCGCCCTACGAGCAGTACTTC.

This sequence joins TRBV29-1 and TRBJ1-2; D is unresolved. The CDR3 is 12 residues long. V lost 2 bases and J 3 bases, leaving 7 bases between the germline ends. Germline values: CDR1 SQVTM, CDR2 ANQGSEA. CDR3 sequence: CSVETSDYGYTF. In DNA, the CDR3 is TGCAGCGTTGAAACGAGTGACTATGGCTACACCTTC. The full variable domain, rest sourced from reference TRBV29-1 and TRBJ1-2, is SAVISQKPSRDICQRGTSLTIQCQVDSQVTMMFWYRQQPGQSLTLIATANQGSEATYESGFVIDKFPISRPNLTFSTLTVSNMSPEDSSIYLCSVETSDYGYTFGSGTRLTVV.

CDR3 in amino acids: CASSPLGGFWTSGKPIQETQYF. In DNA form, the CDR3 reads TGTGCCAGCTCACCTCTAGGGGGATTTTGGACTAGCGGCAAACCGATCCAAGAGACCCAGTACTTC. This sequence joins TRBV18 and TRBJ2-5, with 10 positions matching TRBD2. This CDR3 spans 22 amino acids. Per the germline V gene, CDR1 is KGHSH and CDR2 is LQKENI. J gave up 1 base and V 3 bases, and 23 bases lay outside the gene matches.

The rearrangement joins TRBV27 to TRBJ2-7; TRBD2 aligns across 7 bases. Per the germline V gene, CDR1 is MNHEY and CDR2 is SMNVEV (reference sequence). CDR3 length: 15 residues. V was pared by 3 bases and J by 4 bases, with 9 bases of the junction left unmatched. Written as DNA, the CDR3 is TGTGCCAGCAGTTTTGTCCGGGGGGACGAATACGAGCAGTACTTC. Translation: CASSFVRGDEYEQYF.

The chain uses TRBV6-4 and TRBJ1-2; the D is unclear. The germline gives CDR1 MRHNA, CDR2 SNTAGT. V was shortened by 5 bases and J by 4 bases, with 17 bases between the two germline ends. The CDR3 length is 15 residues. For the CDR3, the DNA is TGTGCCAGCAGTCCGGGGTTATCGCCGGGCTATGGCTACACCTTC. Translating it yields CASSPGLSPGYGYTF.

The chain links TRBV15 to TRBJ2-6; possible D gene TRBD2, 6 bases. The CDR3 sequence is 19 residues long. V was pared by 0 bases and J by 0 bases, with 15 bases between. Germline lookup yields CDR1 LNHNV and CDR2 YYDKDF (reference sequence). This CDR3 is CATSRDGVAETSGANVLTF. DNA for the CDR3: TGTGCCACCAGCAGAGATGGAGTAGCGGAGACCTCTGGGGCCAACGTCCTGACTTTC.

The chain employs TRBV9 and TRBJ1-3; D ambiguous. V lost 1 base, J lost 0 bases, and 11 bases lay in between. The CDR3 runs to 16 residues. In germline, CDR1 is SGDLS, CDR2 YYNGEE. The DNA for the CDR3 is TGTGCCAGCAGCGTACAGGACTCCAGCTCTGGAAACACCATATATTTT. Residues: CASSVQDSSSGNTIYF.

V usage is TRBV28 and J usage is TRBJ1-2, with D unresolved. The CDR3 totals 14 residues. Germline V gene data show CDR1 as MDHEN and CDR2 as SYDVKM. Trimming removed 2 bases from V and 0 bases from J, with 7 bases in between. CDR3 sequence: CASSLVSTNYGYTF. The CDR3, as DNA: TGTGCCAGCAGTTTAGTGTCCACTAACTATGGCTACACCTTC.

The CDR3 loop reads CASGPDTLNEQYF. The DNA for the CDR3 is TGTGCCAGCGGCCCGGACACGCTTAACGAGCAGTACTTC. The chain combines TRBV27 with TRBJ2-7; weak D call: TRBD1 (5 bases). CDR1 and CDR2 from the germline V gene are MNHEY and SMNVEV (reference sequence). The CDR3 sequence is 13 residues long. With 8 bases removed from V and 5 bases from J, the gap between germline ends came to 16 bases.

The chain combines TRBV5-6 with TRBJ2-2; 11 bases line up with TRBD2. CDR3 length: 16 residues. Losses at the gene ends were 4 bases for V and 1 base for J; bases not matched to a gene: 3. Germline-derived CDR1 and CDR2 are SGHDT and YYEEEE. DNA of the CDR3: TGTGCCAGCAGCAGGGGACTAGCGGAGAACACCGGGGAGCTGTTTTTT. This gives the protein CASSRGLAENTGELFF.

The V call is TRBV9, the J call TRBJ2-7; 8 nucleotides align to TRBD2. V lost 3 bases and J lost 3; bases outside the gene matches: 5. The CDR3 is made up of 14 amino acids. Germline CDR1 is SGDLS and CDR2 is YYNGEE. The CDR3 DNA follows: TGTGCCAGCAGCGCGGGACTAGAATTCTACGAGCAGTACTTC. It is translated as CASSAGLEFYEQYF.

As for this clone: A read error is the likely source, as a far larger clone sits one nucleotide away. This chain joins TRBV4-3 and TRBJ1-5; 7 bases align to TRBD1. The V gene's germline CDR1 is LGHNA and CDR2 YSLEER. CDR3 length equals 16 residues. CDR3 bases: TGCGCCGGCAGCCAAGATTCGAGACAGGGTTATCAGCCCCAGCATTTT. Protein: CAGSQDSRQGYQPQHF.

This clone was counted a few times. The rearrangement uses TRBV20-1 and TRBJ2-7; the D gene is possibly TRBD2 (5 bases). The germline V gene encodes CDR1 DFQATT and CDR2 SNEGSKA (reference sequence). This CDR3 is 11 amino acids long. V gave up 6 bases and J gave up 6 bases, with 12 bases separating them. CDR3 residues: CSARIRGEQYF. The CDR3 nucleotides are TGCAGTGCCAGAATACGGGGCGAGCAGTACTTC.

The rearrangement uses TRBV7-8 and TRBJ2-1, with 7 bases identical to TRBD2. V gave up 5 bases and J gave up 7 bases; unmatched junction bases: 5. The CDR3 sequence is 13 residues long. The germline V gene has CDR1 SGHVS and CDR2 FQNEAQ. The CDR3 bases are TGTGCCAGCAGCCCTGGGACTATGAATGAGCAGTTCTTC. Its protein product is CASSPGTMNEQFF.

Turning to this clone: This may stem from a read error, because a much larger clone lies one nucleotide away. The chain carries TRBV6-5 and TRBJ2-3; D gene ambiguous. V was cut by 6 bases and J by 3 bases, with 4 bases left in between. This CDR3 is 11 amino acids long. CDR1 and CDR2 (germline): MNHEY, SVGAGI. CDR3 region: CASRVTDTQYF. CDR3 DNA: TGTGCCAGCAGGGTTACAGATACGCAGTATTTT.

This rearrangement joins TRBV6-5 to TRBJ1-6; D perhaps matches TRBD1 (5 bases). The ends were cut back, 10 bases at V and 8 bases at J, with 15 bases in the middle. The CDR3 length is 13 residues. Germline CDR1 reads MNHEY; CDR2 reads SVGAGI. The CDR3 is CATSGVRDSPLHF. The CDR3 region has the DNA TGTGCCACCTCGGGGGTTAGGGATTCACCCCTCCACTTT.

This clone was counted ten times or more. The chain links TRBV7-2 to TRBJ2-3, with TRBD2 matching 11 bases. Germline CDR1 is SGHTA and CDR2 is FQGNSA. V lost 5 bases and J lost 5; bases outside the gene matches: 9. The CDR3 loop spans 16 amino acids. In DNA, the CDR3 is TGTGCCAGCAGCCCATTTAGCGGGAGGGCCCAAGATACGCAGTATTTT. This translates into CASSPFSGRAQDTQYF.

The CDR3 loop reads CASSGTRAGELFF. CDR3 coding DNA: TGTGCCAGCAGTGGCACCAGGGCCGGGGAGCTGTTTTTT. The chain couples TRBV2 to TRBJ2-2, with a tentative D call TRBD1 (5 bases). The V end lost 4 bases, the J end lost 6 bases, and 9 bases lay between the germline ends. The germline gives CDR1 SNHLY, CDR2 FYNNEI. This CDR3 comprises 13 residues.

The gene calls are TRBV7-9 and TRBJ2-2, with TRBD1 matching over 8 bases. The length of the CDR3 is 15 residues. J lost 7 bases, V lost 3 bases, and 7 bases had no gene match. The V gene's germline CDR1 is SEHNR and CDR2 FQNEAQ (reference sequence). The CDR3 loop is CASSFETGVSGELFF. Here the CDR3 DNA reads TGTGCCAGCAGCTTCGAGACAGGGGTTAGCGGGGAGCTGTTTTTT.

This chain uses TRBV5-1 with TRBJ2-7, with 10 bases that match TRBD1. V was pared by 4 bases and J by 7 bases, with 17 bases of the junction left unmatched. From germline, CDR1 is SGHRS and CDR2 YFSETQ. The CDR3 extends over 17 amino acids. The CDR3 protein is CASSPDRQGAPSGEQYF. In DNA, the CDR3 is TGCGCCAGCAGCCCGGACCGACAGGGGGCGCCGTCAGGGGAGCAGTACTTC.

This chain links TRBV5-5 with TRBJ1-2, with D possibly TRBD1 on 5 matching bases. This CDR3 spans 13 amino acids. V was pared by 4 bases and J by 7 bases, with 14 bases between. Per the germline V gene, CDR1 is SGHKS and CDR2 is YYEKEE (reference sequence). CDR3 sequence reads: CASSTTGRGGYTF. CDR3 sequence (DNA): TGTGCCAGCAGCACAACAGGTCGAGGTGGCTACACCTTC.

In the case of this clone: A read error is the likely source, as a far larger clone sits one nucleotide away. This chain joins TRBV30 and TRBJ2-2; tentatively, D is TRBD2 (6 bases). Germline V lookup: CDR1 GTSNPN, CDR2 SVGIG (reference sequence). The CDR3 extends over 15 amino acids. This CDR3 is CAWSGSSRDTGEPFF. CDR3 DNA sequence: TGTGCCTGGAGTGGCAGCTCGCGGGATACCGGGGAGCCGTTTTTT.

In its sample, this clone was seen once. A read error likely explains this, since a far larger clone differs by one base. The sample has other DNA sequences that encode this CDR3 too. The chain uses TRBV4-2 and TRBJ2-2, with D maybe TRBD2 (6 bases). The CDR3 spans 17 residues. Germline CDR1 and CDR2: LGHNA and YNFKEQ. The CDR3 sequence: CASQPTGRGDYTGELFF. CDR3 in DNA: TGTGCCAGCCAACCAACCGGGAGAGGGGATTACACCGGGGAGCTGTTCTTT.

This chain connects TRBV7-9 to TRBJ2-1; possibly TRBD1 or TRBD2 for D (5 bases each). Deletions cut 3 bases from V and 0 bases from J, with 18 bases between. The CDR3 spans 18 residues. CDR1 SEHNR and CDR2 FQNEAQ come from the germline V gene (reference sequence). CDR3 protein: CASSFIGDLAGSYNEQFF. The CDR3, as DNA: TGTGCCAGCAGCTTTATTGGGGACCTAGCAGGCTCCTACAATGAGCAGTTCTTC. Full variable domain (rest looked up from reference TRBV7-9 and TRBJ2-1): DTGVSQNPRHKITKRGQNVTFRCDPISEHNRLYWYRQTLGQGPEFLTYFQNEAQLEKSRLLSDRFSAERPKGSFSTLEIQRTEQGDSAMYLCASSFIGDLAGSYNEQFFGPGTRLTVL.

This clone was found once. V and J are TRBV19 and TRBJ2-5; D possibly uses TRBD1 or TRBD2 (5 bases each). With the DNA end fitting TRBJ2-7 better, the J assignment may be wrong. The germline CDR1 and CDR2 sequences are LNHDA and SQIVND (reference sequence). There are 14 residues in the CDR3. The CDR3 spells CASSMGLAPYEQYF. The CDR3 nucleotides are TGTGCCAGTAGTATGGGGCTAGCTCCCTACGAGCAGTACTTC.

A single count supports this clone. The V and J genes are TRBV7-2 and TRBJ2-5; the match to TRBD2 covers 13 bases. The V and J ends lost 5 bases and 7 bases, in that order; junction bases with no gene match: 7. Germline CDR1 is SGHTA and CDR2 is FQGNSA. The CDR3 is made up of 15 amino acids. CDR3 coding DNA: TGTGCCAGCAGCAAACTAGCGGGAGGGCCAGGGACCCAGTACTTC. Its protein is CASSKLAGGPGTQYF.

Ten or more counts support this clone. Other DNA sequences within the sample encode an identical CDR3. The J gene is TRBJ2-2, the V gene TRBV7-3; 7 positions agree with TRBD2. J was trimmed by 6 bases and V by 5 bases; bases with no gene match: 6. The CDR3 spans 14 residues. Germline CDR1 and CDR2: SGHTA and FQGTGA. CDR3 sequence (DNA): TGTGCCAGCAGCCGGGACTACCCCCCCGGGGAGCTGTTTTTT. It yields the protein CASSRDYPPGELFF.